These 12 T cell receptor beta chains were all obtained from the same sample, sequenced in a study of T-cell reconstitution after alpha-beta-depleted transplantation in children. Unique molecular identifiers featured in how the TCRbeta library was prepared. TCRdb analysed the PCR reads with MiXCR anew, one entry per CDR3 protein. This table has 610,000 or so distinct CDR3 sequences, over 25% appearing once. The starting material was PBMCs, obtained before TCRalphabeta/CD19-depleted stem cell transplant. These receptors were taken from a boy in the first two years of life with Wiskott-Aldrich syndrome, due to receive a stem cell transplant.

The chain carries TRBV28 and TRBJ2-7; D may be TRBD1 (7 bases). Germline V gene data show CDR1 as MDHEN and CDR2 as SYDVKM. The CDR3 totals 14 residues. Trimming cost V 4 bases and J 3 bases, with 13 bases left between them. As DNA, the CDR3 is TGTGCCAGCAGTTCGACAGGGAGGTACTACGAGCAGTACTTC. Its protein is CASSSTGRYYEQYF.

This clonotype was detected only a few times. The chain carries TRBV20-1 and TRBJ2-1; no clear D. This CDR3 is 12 amino acids long. The germline gives CDR1 DFQATT, CDR2 SNEGSKA (reference sequence). Trimming took off 0 bases at V and 7 bases at J, with 7 bases between the two ends. The CDR3 DNA follows: TGCAGTGCTAGAGATCGCCGGAATGAGCAGTTCTTC. Its translation is CSARDRRNEQFF.

The gene calls are TRBV5-1 and TRBJ1-1; no definite D call. The CDR3 length is 14 residues. V was shortened by 1 base and J by 1 base, with 8 bases between the two germline ends. The germline gives CDR1 SGHRS, CDR2 YFSETQ. CDR3 residues: CASSLYDTNTEAFF. The CDR3 DNA sequence: TGCGCCAGCAGCTTGTACGATACGAACACTGAAGCTTTCTTT.

V is TRBV12-3 or TRBV12-4 and J is TRBJ2-7; 7 bases match TRBD1. Losses at the gene ends were 6 bases for V and 2 bases for J; bases not matched to a gene: 10. This CDR3 is built from 15 residues. CDR3 sequence reads: CASSTTGTVPYEQYF. The CDR3 nucleotides read TGTGCCAGCAGCACTACCGGGACAGTCCCCTACGAGCAGTACTTC.

Here the CDR3 reads CSVVLYLTFSYNEQFF. The DNA for the CDR3 is TGCAGCGTTGTTCTGTACCTGACTTTCTCCTACAATGAGCAGTTCTTC. The gene calls are TRBV29-1 and TRBJ2-1; D is ambiguous. Germline V gene lookup returns CDR1 SQVTM and CDR2 ANQGSEA. V dropped 4 bases and J dropped 0 bases, with 16 bases sitting between them. CDR3 length equals 16 residues.

V gene TRBV4-2 combines with J gene TRBJ2-1, with TRBD2 matching 9 bases. The V gene's germline CDR1 is LGHNA and CDR2 YNFKEQ. The CDR3 covers 16 residues. V lost 1 base, J lost 1 base, and 2 bases stayed unmatched. CDR3 DNA sequence: TGTGCCAGCAGCCAAGTGCGGGGGGGATCCTACAATGAGCAGTTCTTC. Its translation is CASSQVRGGSYNEQFF.

The chain has TRBV5-1 and TRBJ2-1, with 7 nucleotides matching TRBD2. The CDR3 contains 15 residues. With 5 bases clipped from V and 3 bases from J, the junction kept 8 bases outside the gene matches. CDR1 and CDR2 (germline): SGHRS, YFSETQ. The CDR3 loop is CASRPRERDYNEQFF. DNA for the CDR3: TGCGCCAGCAGGCCCCGGGAGCGGGACTACAATGAGCAGTTCTTC.

The V gene is TRBV18, the J gene TRBJ1-1, with 7 nucleotides matching TRBD1. This CDR3 is built from 15 residues. Germline trimming cut 4 bases from V and 0 bases from J; bases unmatched to any gene: 5. Germline CDR1 KGHSH, CDR2 LQKENI. CDR3 coding DNA: TGTGCCAGCTCACTCCAACAGGGGATGAACACTGAAGCTTTCTTT. It yields the protein CASSLQQGMNTEAFF.

The chain links TRBV6-1 to TRBJ2-4; 10 bases are shared with TRBD2. The V and J ends lost 8 bases and 3 bases, in that order; junction bases with no gene match: 7. CDR1 is MNHNS, CDR2 SASEGT, per germline. The length of the CDR3 is 15 residues. This CDR3 reads CASATSGWLKNIQYF. The DNA of the CDR3 is TGTGCCAGCGCGACTAGCGGGTGGCTCAAAAACATTCAGTACTTC.

This chain joins TRBV21-1 and TRBJ2-7; the table's D call TRBD2 went unverified against the DNA. TRBV21-1 is marked as a pseudogene. This CDR3 is 13 amino acids long. For the CDR3, the DNA is TGTGCCAGCAGCCACCCCTCCGTCTACGAGCAGTACTTC. It yields the protein CASSHPSVYEQYF.

The rearrangement links TRBV5-1 to TRBJ1-5; no reliable D call. Per the germline V gene, CDR1 is SGHRS and CDR2 is YFSETQ. The V and J ends lost 1 base and 9 bases respectively, with 11 bases between them. The CDR3 runs 13 residues. DNA of the CDR3: TGCGCCAGCAGCTTGCTGGGGTCAGGGCCCCAGCATTTT. It codes for CASSLLGSGPQHF.

The chain joins TRBV12-3 or TRBV12-4 to TRBJ1-4; a weak D match, TRBD1 (5 bases). Trimming took off 8 bases at V and 10 bases at J, with 11 bases between the two ends. CDR3 size: 11 residues. CDR3 nucleotide sequence: TGTGCCAGCCGTCTTGGGGGAAAACTGTTTTTT. It codes for CASRLGGKLFF.